This T cell receptor beta chain was captured in a study of patients and donors after allogeneic stem cell transplantation (TCRdb year 2020). The germline V gene encodes CDR1 MNHEY and CDR2 SMNVEV (reference sequence). Unmatched junction bases come to 9, with V trimmed by 6 bases and J by 4 bases. The CDR3 starts with the cysteine, ends with the phenylalanine, and has 16 residues. Kept here is only the CDR3 DNA, which spans 48 bases and is read in frame from base 1. This clonotype occurred a few times. The antigen it binds to is not known. Nothing much larger sits one base from this clone, and base qualities are not available. Library preparation was by RT-PCR. For sequencing, a NextSeq 550 was employed. The raw public reads went through TCRdb reprocessing: fastp at Q25, MiXCR clone calling, in-frame beta chains kept. A single entry per CDR3 protein holds the most common genes and DNA from its merged rows. Counted in this sample were around 30,000 distinct CDR3 sequences; around 33% of them appeared once. Of the sample, over 65% is held by the ten largest clones.

This chain is built from TRBV27 and TRBJ2-1; TRBD2 fits 10 bases in the junction. The source material was blood, either unsorted or a sorted T cell fraction (not recorded which). This receptor was identified in a human donor who was either an allogeneic HSCT recipient or a stem cell or donor lymphocyte infusion donor (not recorded which). It is not recorded whose cells these are; they may come from a transplant donor. Read as DNA, the sequence is TGTGCCAGCAGGTTGGAAGCGGGAGGGTCTTACAATGAGCAGTTCTTC. Its coded protein is CASRLEAGGSYNEQFF.